Below, 25 T cell receptor beta chains from the same sample are listed, as sequenced in a study of shared clonotypes between healthy human individuals. Profiled with immunoSEQ multiplex PCR; TCRdb holds only in-frame clones, not every one. Of under 2.5 million clones listed, 85% to 95% were seen once; the top ten hold 0.37%. The sample comprised naive CD4+ T cells from PBMCs. The subset was: CD45RA+ positively selected. Every receptor here comes from a man between 18 and 29 years old in good health. Some clones in this sample may be carry-over from other donors' samples.

In its sample, this clone was seen once. V is TRBV5-1 and J is TRBJ2-5; 11 bases line up with TRBD2. The germline V gene encodes CDR1 SGHRS and CDR2 YFSETQ. V lost 0 bases and J lost 2; bases outside the gene matches: 6. The CDR3 contains 17 residues. The CDR3 here is CASSLVLAGGGQETQYF. For the CDR3, the DNA is TGCGCCAGCAGCTTGGTATTAGCGGGAGGGGGACAAGAGACCCAGTACTTC. The full variable domain, rest sourced from reference TRBV5-1 and TRBJ2-5, is KAGVTQTPRYLIKTRGQQVTLSCSPISGHRSVSWYQQTPGQGLQFLFEYFSETQRNKGNFPGRFSGRQFSNSRSEMNVSTLELGDSALYLCASSLVLAGGGQETQYFGPGTRLLVL.

The CDR3 sequence is CASSGVLQPQHF. The DNA for the CDR3 is TGTGCCAGCAGCGGGGTTTTACAGCCCCAGCATTTT. This sequence joins TRBV28 and TRBJ1-5; D is undetermined. The CDR3 runs 12 residues. Germline CDR1 reads MDHEN; CDR2 reads SYDVKM. Trimming left V 6 bases short and J 7 bases short, with 10 bases between.

Concerning this clone: The sample holds other DNA sequences that translate to the same CDR3. The V call is TRBV5-1, the J call TRBJ1-4; D is possibly TRBD1 (6 bases). Germline CDR1 and CDR2: SGHRS and YFSETQ. CDR3 length: 15 residues. Trimming took 4 bases from V and 3 from J, leaving 13 bases between them. The CDR3 is CASSDPQGANEKLFF. The CDR3 coding sequence is TGCGCCAGCAGCGATCCACAGGGTGCTAATGAAAAACTGTTTTTT.

The genes are TRBV7-8 and TRBJ2-7; maybe TRBD2 (5 bases). The CDR3 contains 17 residues. V was pared by 5 bases and J by 3 bases, with 23 bases between. CDR1 SGHVS and CDR2 FQNEAQ come from the germline V gene. The CDR3 sequence: CASSETSWASSDYEQYF. CDR3 in DNA: TGTGCCAGCAGCGAGACCAGCTGGGCTAGCTCCGACTACGAGCAGTACTTC.

This chain joins TRBV6-1 and TRBJ2-3; 7 bases align to TRBD2. Per germline, CDR1 MNHNS and CDR2 SASEGT. With 4 bases clipped from V and 6 bases from J, the junction kept 13 bases outside the gene matches. The CDR3 runs to 16 residues. The CDR3 DNA is TGTGCCAGCAGTGGCCTAGGGGCGGGAGTTACTGATACGCAGTATTTT. Residues: CASSGLGAGVTDTQYF.

This chain connects TRBV28 to TRBJ2-5; TRBD1 aligns across 9 bases. V dropped 5 bases and J dropped 4; count of bases not matched to a gene: 11. The length of the CDR3 is 16 residues. In germline, CDR1 is MDHEN, CDR2 SYDVKM. CDR3 nucleotide sequence: TGTGCCAGCAGTCCCACCCGGACAGGGGCGGGAGAGACCCAGTACTTC. This encodes CASSPTRTGAGETQYF.

A word on this clone: The sample contains more than one DNA sequence encoding this CDR3. V gene TRBV5-1 combines with J gene TRBJ2-3, with a possible D match to TRBD1 (5 bases). The V end lost 4 bases, the J end lost 0 bases, and 9 bases lay between the germline ends. In germline, CDR1 is SGHRS, CDR2 YFSETQ. This CDR3 region has 14 residues. CDR3: CASSGQGSTDTQYF. In DNA, the CDR3 is TGCGCCAGCAGCGGGCAGGGTAGCACAGATACGCAGTATTTT.

This sequence joins TRBV19 and TRBJ2-1; 8 bases are a match to TRBD2. J gave up 0 bases and V 6 bases, and 4 bases lay outside the gene matches. Germline CDR1 LNHDA, CDR2 SQIVND (reference sequence). This CDR3 region has 15 residues. The CDR3 bases are TGTGCCAGTAGGATCGGGAGGGCCTCCTACAATGAGCAGTTCTTC. As protein: CASRIGRASYNEQFF.

The chain employs TRBV5-6 and TRBJ2-1; D possibly uses TRBD1 or TRBD2 (5 bases each). This CDR3 has 14 residues. CDR1 is SGHDT and CDR2 is YYEEEE in the germline V gene. Trimming cost V 4 bases and J 4 bases, with 12 bases left between them. The CDR3 region is CASSPGTSYNEQFF. The CDR3 nucleotides are TGTGCCAGCAGCCCCGGGACCTCATACAATGAGCAGTTCTTC.

The V gene is TRBV7-2, the J gene TRBJ2-4, with 7 bases lining up with TRBD1. CDR1 and CDR2 from the germline V gene are SGHTA and FQGNSA. Germline trimming cut 5 bases from V and 0 bases from J; bases unmatched to any gene: 4. The CDR3 runs 15 residues. CDR3 loop: CASSRTGAAKNIQYF. CDR3 DNA sequence: TGTGCCAGCAGCCGGACAGGAGCAGCCAAAAACATTCAGTACTTC.

The chain employs TRBV11-2 and TRBJ2-3; D is unresolved. Germline V lookup: CDR1 SGHAT, CDR2 FQNNGV. Deletions cut 5 bases from V and 0 bases from J, with 6 bases between. The CDR3 runs to 13 residues. The CDR3 is CASSKPSTDTQYF. The CDR3 DNA follows: TGTGCCAGCAGCAAGCCTAGCACAGATACGCAGTATTTT.

This clone has just a few counts. This chain links TRBV30 with TRBJ1-1; D is perhaps TRBD1 (6 bases). Trimming left V 1 base short and J 5 bases short, with 14 bases between. This CDR3 comprises 14 residues. Germline CDR1 GTSNPN, CDR2 SVGIG (reference sequence). CDR3 sequence: CAWSEGTGKTEAFF. The CDR3 DNA reads as TGTGCCTGGAGTGAAGGAACAGGGAAGACTGAAGCTTTCTTT.

This chain links TRBV9 with TRBJ2-7, with 7 bases fitting TRBD2. V gave up 4 bases and J gave up 2 bases; unmatched junction bases: 6. Germline-derived CDR1 and CDR2 are SGDLS and YYNGEE. The CDR3 extends over 14 amino acids. CDR3 nucleotides: TGTGCCAGCAGCCCAAGCGGGGCAACCTACGAGCAGTACTTC. It translates to CASSPSGATYEQYF.

The rearrangement uses TRBV5-8 and TRBJ2-7, with D hard to call. The CDR3 length is 12 residues. Germline V gene data show CDR1 as SGHTS and CDR2 as YDEGEE. Trimming took off 1 base at V and 9 bases at J, with 11 bases between the two ends. CDR3 region: CASSLPAAGQYF. CDR3 coding DNA: TGTGCCAGCAGCTTGCCCGCTGCTGGGCAGTACTTC.

The rearrangement uses TRBV4-1 and TRBJ1-5; 12 bases are a match to TRBD1. The CDR3 runs to 19 residues. CDR1 MGHRA and CDR2 YSYEKL come from the germline V gene. V lost 0 bases, J lost 3 bases, and 9 bases stayed unmatched. The CDR3 region is CASSQEVGRGQGANQPQHF. The DNA for the CDR3 is TGCGCCAGCAGCCAAGAAGTCGGGCGGGGACAGGGGGCCAATCAGCCCCAGCATTTT.

This clone turned up a few times. V usage is TRBV6-6 and J usage is TRBJ1-5, with TRBD1 matching 7 bases. The CDR3 length is 14 residues. CDR1 and CDR2 from the germline V gene are MNHNY and SVGAGI (reference sequence). The V segment lost 2 bases and the J segment 8 bases; nucleotides outside the gene matches: 6. CDR3 DNA: TGTGCCAGCAGTTACGACAGGGACGGGAAGCCCCAGCATTTT. It specifies CASSYDRDGKPQHF.

This CDR3 reads CASSSQGLDTYEQYF. The CDR3 bases are TGCGCCAGCAGCTCACAGGGACTCGATACCTACGAGCAGTACTTC. The chain employs TRBV5-1 and TRBJ2-7; possibly TRBD1 or TRBD2 for D (6 bases each). The CDR3 runs to 15 residues. The germline V and J ends were trimmed by 3 bases and 2 bases, with 15 bases remaining between them. From germline, CDR1 is SGHRS and CDR2 YFSETQ.

This clone was observed a few times. The chain is built from TRBV11-2 and TRBJ2-7; D gene ambiguous. V shed 0 bases and J shed 9 bases, with 6 bases lying between them. Per the germline V gene, CDR1 is SGHAT and CDR2 is FQNNGV. CDR3 length: 11 amino acids. In nucleotides, the CDR3 is TGTGCCAGCAGCTTAGAAGGACCGCAGTACTTC. Amino acid sequence: CASSLEGPQYF.

The rearrangement joins TRBV7-2 to TRBJ2-7, with D maybe TRBD1 (6 bases). Per germline, CDR1 SGHTA and CDR2 FQGNSA. Trimming stripped 5 bases from V and 2 bases from J, with 13 bases between. The CDR3 consists of 14 residues. CDR3 in amino acids: CASSPRQAPYEQYF. CDR3 DNA: TGTGCCAGCAGCCCCCGACAGGCCCCCTACGAGCAGTACTTC. The full variable domain, completed using reference TRBV7-2 and TRBJ2-7, is GAGVSQSPSNKVTEKGKDVELRCDPISGHTALYWYRQSLGQGLEFLIYFQGNSAPDKSGLPSDRFSAERTGGSVSTLTIQRTQQEDSAVYLCASSPRQAPYEQYFGPGTRLTVT.

The chain joins TRBV4-3 to TRBJ1-1; perhaps TRBD1 as D (5 bases). CDR1 and CDR2 from the germline V gene are LGHNA and YSLEER. The CDR3 is 16 residues long. Trimming pared 0 bases from V and 3 bases from J, leaving 14 bases between. The CDR3 DNA is TGCGCCAGCAGCCAAGAAATCGGCAGGGCTCACACTGAAGCTTTCTTT. Translated, it gives CASSQEIGRAHTEAFF.

The V and J genes are TRBV6-5 and TRBJ1-1; D gene ambiguous. The length of the CDR3 is 14 residues. V dropped 2 bases and J dropped 4 bases, with 11 bases sitting between them. CDR1 and CDR2 (germline): MNHEY, SVGAGI. For the CDR3, the DNA is TGTGCCAGCAGTTACGAGGCGGGGAGCACTGAAGCTTTCTTT. Translation: CASSYEAGSTEAFF.

This chain uses TRBV6-1 with TRBJ2-5; 8 nucleotides align to TRBD2. With 5 bases clipped from V and 2 bases from J, the junction kept 4 bases outside the gene matches. In germline, CDR1 is MNHNS, CDR2 SASEGT. The length of the CDR3 is 14 residues. The DNA of the CDR3 is TGTGCCAGCAGTAGTAGCGGGGCGCAAGAGACCCAGTACTTC. It is translated as CASSSSGAQETQYF.

This chain's CDR3 is CASSVGTSGSHGELFF. CDR3 in DNA: TGTGCCAGCAGCGTAGGCACTAGCGGGAGTCACGGGGAGCTGTTTTTT. V gene TRBV9 combines with J gene TRBJ2-2, with 11 bases fitting TRBD2. The germline V gene has CDR1 SGDLS and CDR2 YYNGEE. CDR3 length equals 16 residues. Germline trimming cut 0 bases from V and 7 bases from J; bases unmatched to any gene: 5.

On this clone: The sample holds other DNA sequences that translate to the same CDR3. This chain connects TRBV6-5 to TRBJ1-3; tentatively, D is TRBD1 (5 bases). V shed 5 bases and J shed 2 bases, with 10 bases lying between them. The V gene's germline CDR1 is MNHEY and CDR2 SVGAGI. CDR3 length: 14 residues. CDR3 protein: CASSDRQPGNTIYF. The DNA for the CDR3 is TGTGCCAGCAGTGATCGACAGCCTGGAAACACCATATATTTT.

The chain recombines TRBV28 with TRBJ2-7, with TRBD1 matching over 9 bases. Germline CDR1 is MDHEN and CDR2 is SYDVKM. The junction had 10 bases not matched to a gene; V was cut back by 10 bases and J by 9 bases. The length of the CDR3 is 12 residues. CDR3 in amino acids: CATSRTGARQYF. CDR3 coding DNA: TGTGCCACCTCGCGGACAGGGGCAAGGCAGTACTTC.